Below, 23 T cell receptor beta chains from the same sample are listed, as sequenced in a study of cytomegalovirus exposure and HLA in healthy donors. Vbeta (60) and Jbeta (13) primers were used in the PCR. Method: immunoSEQ multiplex PCR; TCRdb's copy keeps in-frame clones and lacks some. The top ten hold about 1.6% of the sample, which has approximately 150,000 clones, roughly four fifths seen once. Material: PBMCs. The receptors come from a man aged 35-49 years in good health and CMV-seronegative.

The V gene is TRBV6-4, the J gene TRBJ2-1; 8 nucleotides line up with TRBD2. The V gene end was trimmed by 5 bases and the J gene end by 8 bases; junction bases not matched to a gene: 14. The CDR3 runs 16 residues. CDR1 and CDR2 from the germline V gene are MRHNA and SNTAGT. The CDR3 sequence: CASSPNGGVGSYEQFF. CDR3 DNA: TGTGCCAGCAGTCCAAACGGGGGGGTCGGTTCATATGAGCAGTTCTTC.

V is TRBV11-3 and J is TRBJ2-7; 7 bases fit TRBD2. With 0 bases clipped from V and 6 bases from J, the junction kept 8 bases outside the gene matches. In germline, CDR1 is SGHNT, CDR2 YENEEA. This CDR3 has 15 amino acids. DNA for the CDR3: TGTGCCAGCAGCTTAGATCATGGCGGGAGCTCCGAGCAGTACTTC. Amino acid sequence: CASSLDHGGSSEQYF.

The chain has TRBV30 and TRBJ2-7, with 9 bases that match TRBD1. The CDR3 spans 13 residues. V lost 0 bases, J lost 6 bases, and 3 bases stayed unmatched. Germline loops: CDR1 GTSNPN, CDR2 SVGIG (reference sequence). CDR3 protein: CAWSVRTGVEQYV. As DNA, the CDR3 is TGTGCCTGGAGTGTCCGGACAGGGGTCGAGCAGTACGTC.

This chain connects TRBV7-9 to TRBJ1-1, with TRBD1 matching over 8 bases. Germline loops: CDR1 SEHNR, CDR2 FQNEAQ (reference sequence). The V segment lost 3 bases and the J segment 7 bases; nucleotides outside the gene matches: 7. The CDR3 runs 14 residues. The CDR3 here is CASSFAGTGNEAFF. Written as DNA, the CDR3 is TGTGCCAGCAGCTTCGCCGGGACAGGTAATGAAGCTTTCTTT.

The V gene is TRBV7-9, the J gene TRBJ2-2; D unclear. The V end was cut by 6 bases, the J end by 7 bases, with 9 bases between. The CDR3 extends over 12 amino acids. Germline-derived CDR1 and CDR2 are SEHNR and FQNEAQ (reference sequence). CDR3 nucleotides: TGTGCCAGCAGGGGCGAGATCGGGGAGCTGTTTTTT. This encodes CASRGEIGELFF.

The V and J genes are TRBV2 and TRBJ2-3; D remains ambiguous. CDR3 length: 13 residues. Germline V gene data show CDR1 as SNHLY and CDR2 as FYNNEI. Trimming left V 0 bases short and J 6 bases short, with 7 bases between. The CDR3 region is CASSEALEDTQYF. In DNA, the CDR3 is TGTGCCAGCAGTGAAGCATTGGAGGATACGCAGTATTTT.

The rearrangement joins TRBV5-1 to TRBJ2-1; TRBD2 aligns across 12 bases. This CDR3 contains 17 residues. Germline V gives CDR1 SGHRS, CDR2 YFSETQ. J gave up 6 bases and V 4 bases, and 11 bases lay outside the gene matches. For the CDR3, the DNA is TGCGCCAGCAGCACGCTAGCGGGAGGGCCGGTAACCAATGAGCAGTTCTTC. This sequence encodes CASSTLAGGPVTNEQFF.

This chain joins TRBV19 and TRBJ2-3, with TRBD2 matching 11 bases. This CDR3 region has 15 residues. Germline assignment: CDR1 LNHDA and CDR2 SQIVND (reference sequence). After removal of 5 bases from V and 5 bases from J, the junction contained 6 bases not matched to a gene. The CDR3 region is CASSSLTSGGDTQYF. The CDR3 region has the DNA TGTGCCAGTAGTTCCCTCACTAGCGGGGGAGATACGCAGTATTTT.

The chain links TRBV5-1 to TRBJ1-2; D is unresolved. Germline lookup yields CDR1 SGHRS and CDR2 YFSETQ. This CDR3 is 11 amino acids long. V shed 0 bases and J shed 6 bases, with 3 bases lying between them. For the CDR3, the DNA is TGCGCCAGCAGCTTGGAGCATGGCTACACCTTC. Its translation: CASSLEHGYTF.

This chain links TRBV27 with TRBJ1-2, with D perhaps TRBD1 (5 bases). Trimming removed 2 bases from V and 4 bases from J, with 11 bases in between. The length of the CDR3 is 14 residues. Germline V gives CDR1 MNHEY, CDR2 SMNVEV (reference sequence). The chain's CDR3 is CASSLRRQLYGYTF. CDR3 nucleotides: TGTGCCAGCAGTTTACGACGACAGCTCTATGGCTACACCTTC.

The chain couples TRBV27 to TRBJ1-2; a weak D match, TRBD1 (5 bases). Germline loops: CDR1 MNHEY, CDR2 SMNVEV (reference sequence). CDR3 length: 12 amino acids. V lost 2 bases and J 7 bases, leaving 8 bases between the germline ends. The CDR3 nucleotides are TGTGCCAGCAGTTTAAGCGGGGGTGGCTACACCTTC. Its protein product is CASSLSGGGYTF.

The J gene is TRBJ2-5, the V gene TRBV7-3; tentatively, D is TRBD2 (5 bases). CDR1 is SGHTA and CDR2 is FQGTGA in the germline V gene. V was cut by 3 bases and J by 3 bases, with 8 bases left in between. This CDR3 is built from 13 residues. The CDR3 sequence: CASSFGREETQYF. CDR3 DNA: TGTGCCAGCAGCTTCGGGCGGGAAGAGACCCAGTACTTC.

The rearrangement uses TRBV2 and TRBJ1-6; D remains ambiguous. V was pared by 6 bases and J by 9 bases, with 15 bases between. The germline gives CDR1 SNHLY, CDR2 FYNNEI. The length of the CDR3 is 14 residues. In nucleotides, the CDR3 is TGTGCCAGCAGAAAAGGCCGGGAGAGTTCACCCCTCCACTTT. Translated: CASRKGRESSPLHF.

The chain couples TRBV4-2 to TRBJ2-2; D call uncertain. The germline CDR1 and CDR2 sequences are LGHNA and YNFKEQ. This CDR3 is built from 15 residues. With 0 bases removed from V and 6 bases from J, the gap between germline ends came to 11 bases. The CDR3 region has the DNA TGTGCCAGCAGCCAAGATCACGACATGCCCGGGGAGCTGTTTTTT. Amino acids: CASSQDHDMPGELFF.

This clone has more than one count but fewer than ten. One end of the junction is discordant with germline, which a read error may explain. The chain is built from TRBV7-9 and TRBJ1-5; a possible D gene is TRBD1 (6 bases). The V gene's germline CDR1 is SEHNR and CDR2 FQNEAQ (reference sequence). This CDR3 comprises 16 residues. CDR3 residues: CSSSHTWDISNQPQHF. The CDR3 bases are TGTTCCAGCAGCCACACGTGGGACATTAGCAATCAGCCCCAGCATTTT.

V and J are TRBV6-6 and TRBJ1-5; a weak D match, TRBD1 (5 bases). The CDR3 is 12 residues long. CDR1 is MNHNY, CDR2 SVGAGI, per germline (reference sequence). The ends were cut back, 6 bases at V and 5 bases at J, with 8 bases in the middle. CDR3 in amino acids: CASRTEDQPQHF. CDR3 bases: TGTGCCAGCAGGACAGAAGATCAGCCCCAGCATTTT.

The V call is TRBV6-6, the J call TRBJ2-5; TRBD2 matches 9 bases. After removal of 0 bases from V and 2 bases from J, the junction contained 4 bases not matched to a gene. The germline gives CDR1 MNHNY, CDR2 SVGAGI (reference sequence). CDR3 length: 16 amino acids. Written as DNA, the CDR3 is TGTGCCAGCAGTTACTCATCTAGCGGGGCACAAGAGACCCAGTACTTC. Residues: CASSYSSSGAQETQYF.

The chain has TRBV11-2 and TRBJ2-1; TRBD2 aligns across 12 bases. V shed 5 bases, J shed 4 bases, and the junction held 12 bases outside the gene matches. The germline V gene encodes CDR1 SGHAT and CDR2 FQNNGV. This CDR3 contains 18 residues. CDR3 nucleotides: TGTGCCAGCAGCGAGGGGACTAGCGGGCCCCTTTATTACAATGAGCAGTTCTTC. This codes for CASSEGTSGPLYYNEQFF.

The chain links TRBV6-6 to TRBJ1-5, with TRBD1 identical over 10 bases. From germline, CDR1 is MNHNY and CDR2 SVGAGI (reference sequence). The CDR3 runs to 14 residues. J gave up 5 bases and V 5 bases, and 3 bases lay outside the gene matches. The CDR3 spells CASSPGTGDQPQHF. In DNA form, the CDR3 reads TGTGCCAGCAGTCCCGGGACAGGGGATCAGCCCCAGCATTTT.

This sequence joins TRBV6-1 and TRBJ2-5; D uncertain. The J call could be wrong; TRBJ2-7 is a better fit for the DNA end. The CDR3 runs to 14 residues. In germline, CDR1 is MNHNS, CDR2 SASEGT. The CDR3, as DNA: TGTGCCAGCAGTGACGTTCAGGCCTTCTACGAGCAGTACTTC. Protein product: CASSDVQAFYEQYF.

The chain links TRBV5-1 to TRBJ1-3; 9 bases map to TRBD1. This CDR3 is built from 16 residues. The germline V gene has CDR1 SGHRS and CDR2 YFSETQ. V lost 4 bases and J lost 4; bases outside the gene matches: 9. The CDR3 region is CASSLLGTGSGNTIYF. The CDR3 region has the DNA TGCGCCAGCAGCCTTCTCGGGACAGGGTCAGGAAACACCATATATTTT.

This clone was found once. CDR3 sequence (DNA): TGTGCCAGCAGTTCCGTGACAGCCTATCCCTCCGAGGAGCAGTTCTTC. This encodes CASSSVTAYPSEEQFF. The chain has TRBV27 and TRBJ2-1; D possibly corresponds to TRBD1 (5 bases). The CDR3 runs to 16 residues. V gave up 4 bases and J gave up 10 bases, with 23 bases separating them. Germline values: CDR1 MNHEY, CDR2 SMNVEV (reference sequence).

The chain links TRBV2 to TRBJ2-7; D possibly corresponds to TRBD1 (6 bases). The V end lost 4 bases, the J end lost 3 bases, and 16 bases lay between the germline ends. The CDR3 is made up of 15 amino acids. Germline loops: CDR1 SNHLY, CDR2 FYNNEI. The CDR3 DNA follows: TGTGCCAGCAGTGGCCTAGGGACAACGGACTACGAGCAGTACTTC. This codes for CASSGLGTTDYEQYF.